This record looks at one TCR beta chain sequence and its context. Which antigen it targets is not known. No much larger clone is present one base from it, and per-base qualities are unavailable. This sample is drawn from a study of CD8+ T cells in alopecia areata (dated by TCRdb to the late 2010s). As for the study more broadly: The treated patients took part in an open-label pilot trial in which moderate-to-severe alopecia areata was treated with oral tofacitinib at 5 to 10 mg twice daily. Patients stayed on tofacitinib for 6 to 18 months and then had 6 months of follow-up off drug so that delayed response and recurrence could be assessed. For the treated patients, the SALT score, which quantifies what percentage of scalp surface area is affected, served as the measure of disease severity. In both human patients and the C3H/HeJ mouse model, the study applied high-throughput TCRbeta sequencing to look at T cell clonal expansion in alopecia areata. Scalp tissue and sorted CD4+ and CD8+ peripheral blood T cells from patchy and totalis/universalis alopecia areata patients and from healthy controls were covered by human TCRbeta sequencing. Biopsies were taken from tofacitinib-treated patients at baseline and again at 4 and 24 weeks into treatment, and several of those patients also had a later scalp biopsy. Clonality in the scalp was compared among normal scalp (n=4), patchy alopecia areata scalp (n=8), and alopecia totalis/universalis scalp (n=8). RNA came from the PAXgene miRNA kit for fixed scalp, the miRNeasy kit for PBMCs, and the RNeasy kit for mouse skin. TCRbeta CDR3 regions were amplified by immunoSEQ multiplex PCR with 35 Vbeta forward and 13 Jbeta reverse primers.

Library generation was performed with the immunoSEQ multiplex PCR assay. For TCR sequencing, RNA was extracted from every sample and reverse transcribed into cDNA to serve as template. First-strand cDNA was synthesized with SuperScript III using a 2:1 mix of oligo-dT and random hexamers. A synthetic immune receptor repertoire was used to measure amplification bias, and any remaining bias was corrected computationally. The source study handled its data this way. Raw reads were preprocessed to remove errors, and CDR3 was defined according to IMGT conventions as the region from the conserved cysteine to phenylalanine. To get clonality, Shannon entropy was normalized by log2 of the number of productive unique TCRs and the result was subtracted from 1. Scalp TCRbeta sequences were cross-referenced with sorted blood CD4 and CD8 repertoires so that the CD4 or CD8 identity of scalp clones could be inferred. The table comes from immuneACCESS by way of TCRdb, which keeps in-frame sequences with V and J called. Part of the clones is missing from these tables; in studies checked, under half for an unresolved V gene and the rest for unknown reasons. The V and J calls and clone size are taken from that table; D and trimming were inferred from the DNA. The sample data list fewer than 250,000 clones, and 35% to 40% of these were observed just once. Jointly, the top ten make up just under 0.5% of the sample.

General findings and caveats noted by the study authors: TCR sequences shared between patients were less clear than in mice, possibly partly because of HLA diversity in the patient population. Compared with normal scalp, lesional scalp, particularly in alopecia totalis/universalis, had higher clonality and more expanded CD8+ clones, which suggests antigenic drive. During tofacitinib treatment, many expanded lesional clones remained in scalp and blood, and this persistence may partly explain relapse after treatment is stopped. Unlike mouse skin, where gammadelta T cells dominate, normal human skin contains resident alphabeta T cells that get sequenced too, which complicates analysis of the scalp TCR repertoire. With tofacitinib, both scalp clonality and the number of expanded CD8+ clones among the top 100 scalp clones went down significantly. The treated cohort was small, with a single nonresponder, so links between baseline CD8+ expansion and response need larger studies.

In the paper's terms, the treatment or condition label means: oral pan-JAK inhibitor, 5-10 mg twice daily. Peripheral blood and lesional scalp punch biopsies were obtained from patients with alopecia areata. PBMCs were separated by density centrifugation and stained for CD3, CD4 and CD8, after which CD4+ and CD8+ T cells were sorted on a FACSAria. The junction shows trimming of 5 bases on V and 7 bases on J, plus 6 bases between the germline ends. There are 12 amino acids in the CDR3, from cysteine to phenylalanine inclusive. Only the CDR3 DNA is retained, 36 bases long and in frame from the first base. CDR1 and CDR2 were assigned from the germline V gene as MGHDK and SYGVNS.

This specimen was CD4+ T cells sorted from blood, taken between weeks 30 and 35, from a patient treated with tofacitinib. The TCR comes from a human donor with alopecia areata. The chain joins TRBV25-1 to TRBJ1-6; no D segment can be confidently identified. In nucleotide form, the sequence is TGTGCCAGCAGTTGGGAAAATTCACCCCTCCACTTT. Translated, it gives CASSWENSPLHF.